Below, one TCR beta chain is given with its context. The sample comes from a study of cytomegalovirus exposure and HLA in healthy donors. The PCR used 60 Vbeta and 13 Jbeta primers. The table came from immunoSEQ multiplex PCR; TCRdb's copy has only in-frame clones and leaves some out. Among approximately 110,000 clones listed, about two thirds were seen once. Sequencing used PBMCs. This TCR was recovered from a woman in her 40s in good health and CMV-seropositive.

This chain's CDR3 is CASSYSLGKRGSAFF. For the CDR3, the DNA is TGTGCCAGCAGTTACAGCTTGGGGAAACGGGGTTCGGCTTTCTTT. The rearrangement joins TRBV6-5 to TRBJ1-1; no clear D gene. The length of the CDR3 is 15 residues. Looked up from germline, CDR1 is MNHEY and CDR2 is SVGAGI. V was clipped by 2 bases and J by 11 bases, with 21 bases between them.